These T cell receptor beta chains were read from a single sample in a study of OX40 agonist ivuxolimab in advanced cancers. Assay: immunoSEQ multiplex PCR; the TCRdb copy retains only in-frame clones and omits some. Seen here are about 68,000 clones, roughly nine tenths observed once, and the top ten hold just over 0.3%. The sequencing here drew on CD4+ or CD8+ T cells sorted from blood, taken in a trial of the OX40 agonist ivuxolimab. These receptors came from an adult with an advanced solid tumor such as melanoma, head and neck, liver or kidney cancer. The CDR3 runs from the conserved cysteine through the conserved F or W. Each record gives: J gene, V gene, CDR3 length, CDR3 protein.

j_call: TRBJ1-1
v_call: TRBV19
cdr3_length: 14
cdr3_aa: CASSRDRMNTEAFF

j_call: TRBJ2-6
v_call: TRBV7-7
cdr3_length: 17
cdr3_aa: CASSVFPTQSRANVLTF

j_call: TRBJ2-7
v_call: TRBV2
cdr3_length: 15
cdr3_aa: CASSEFRGDNYEQYF

j_call: TRBJ1-5
v_call: TRBV10-3
cdr3_length: 15
cdr3_aa: CAIGAGTERDQPQHF

j_call: TRBJ2-7
v_call: TRBV23-1
cdr3_length: 14
cdr3_aa: CASIAGTGSPQQYF

j_call: TRBJ1-2
v_call: TRBV6-6
cdr3_length: 13
cdr3_aa: CAGNRGRLYGYTF

j_call: TRBJ2-3
v_call: TRBV5-1
cdr3_length: 16
cdr3_aa: CASSLTPGVSTDTQYF

j_call: TRBJ1-1
v_call: TRBV29-1
cdr3_length: 11
cdr3_aa: CSLGRVTEAFF

j_call: TRBJ2-5
v_call: TRBV7-5
cdr3_length: 12
cdr3_aa: CASSPGGQTQYF

j_call: TRBJ1-2
v_call: TRBV19
cdr3_length: 14
cdr3_aa: CASSDIDRWYGYTF

j_call: TRBJ2-1
v_call: TRBV7-9
cdr3_length: 14
cdr3_aa: CASSLAGGVNEQFF

j_call: TRBJ2-1
v_call: TRBV6-5
cdr3_length: 16
cdr3_aa: CASSYGLAVLNNEQFF

j_call: TRBJ2-7
v_call: TRBV19
cdr3_length: 15
cdr3_aa: CASSKESSVRYEQYF

j_call: TRBJ2-7
v_call: TRBV2
cdr3_length: 18
cdr3_aa: CASRGTRGLAGVRYEQYF

j_call: TRBJ1-3
v_call: TRBV6-1
cdr3_length: 14
cdr3_aa: CASSEASSGNTIYF

j_call: TRBJ1-4
v_call: TRBV14
cdr3_length: 17
cdr3_aa: CASSHRQGARANEKLFF

j_call: TRBJ1-1
v_call: TRBV10-2
cdr3_length: 15
cdr3_aa: CASRDRTGTNTEAFF

j_call: -
v_call: TRBV7-8
cdr3_length: 16
cdr3_aa: CASSPRTSDISYEQYF

j_call: TRBJ1-3
v_call: TRBV7-9
cdr3_length: 16
cdr3_aa: CASSLGGGFSGNTIYF

j_call: TRBJ2-5
v_call: TRBV30
cdr3_length: 16
cdr3_aa: CAWSTGTGGLRETQYF

j_call: TRBJ2-2
v_call: TRBV29-1
cdr3_length: 16
cdr3_aa: CSVVGRGQALTGELFF

j_call: TRBJ2-7
v_call: TRBV5-5
cdr3_length: 15
cdr3_aa: CASGGTSGRAWEQYF

j_call: TRBJ1-6
v_call: TRBV5-1
cdr3_length: 16
cdr3_aa: CASRPRGPDNNSPLHF

j_call: TRBJ2-5
v_call: TRBV9
cdr3_length: 15
cdr3_aa: CASSVDVGVVETQYF

j_call: TRBJ2-6
v_call: TRBV11-2
cdr3_length: 16
cdr3_aa: CASSLDPGSGANVLTF

j_call: TRBJ2-7
v_call: TRBV6-5
cdr3_length: 13
cdr3_aa: CASKTSVSYEQYF

j_call: TRBJ1-5
v_call: TRBV28
cdr3_length: 14
cdr3_aa: CASSKQGPGWPQHF

j_call: TRBJ2-3
v_call: TRBV28
cdr3_length: 16
cdr3_aa: CASSLRLAGATDTQYF

j_call: TRBJ2-7
v_call: TRBV21-1
cdr3_length: 14
cdr3_aa: CASSKGSFPYEQYF

j_call: TRBJ1-1
v_call: TRBV4-2
cdr3_length: 14
cdr3_aa: CASSQETINTEAFF

j_call: TRBJ1-2
v_call: TRBV27
cdr3_length: 14
cdr3_aa: CASRNTGGDYGYTF

j_call: TRBJ2-7
v_call: TRBV9
cdr3_length: 14
cdr3_aa: CASSLDSTGYEQYF

j_call: TRBJ2-1
v_call: TRBV2
cdr3_length: 17
cdr3_aa: CASRDSFGLAGSNEQFF

j_call: TRBJ2-7
v_call: TRBV10-3
cdr3_length: 13
cdr3_aa: CAIRGQGSYEQYF

j_call: TRBJ2-5
v_call: TRBV7-3
cdr3_length: 13
cdr3_aa: CASSQMATRTQYF